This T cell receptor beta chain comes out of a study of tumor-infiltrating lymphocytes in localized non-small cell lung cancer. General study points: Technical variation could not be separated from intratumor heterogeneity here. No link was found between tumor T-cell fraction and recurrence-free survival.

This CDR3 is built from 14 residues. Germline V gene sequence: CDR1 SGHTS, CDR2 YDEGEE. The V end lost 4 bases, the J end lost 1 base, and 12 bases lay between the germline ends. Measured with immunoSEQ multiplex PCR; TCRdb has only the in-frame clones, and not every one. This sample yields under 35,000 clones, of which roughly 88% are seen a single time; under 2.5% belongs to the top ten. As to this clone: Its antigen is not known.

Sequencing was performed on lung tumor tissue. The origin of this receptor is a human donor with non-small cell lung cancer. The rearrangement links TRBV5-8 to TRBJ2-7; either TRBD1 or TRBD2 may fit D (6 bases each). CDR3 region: CASSPGAASYEQYF. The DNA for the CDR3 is TGTGCCAGCAGCCCGGGGGCAGCTTCCTACGAGCAGTACTTC. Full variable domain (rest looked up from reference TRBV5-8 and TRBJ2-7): EAGVTQSPTHLIKTRGQQATLRCSPISGHTSVYWYQQALGLGLQFLLWYDEGEERNRGNFPPRFSGRQFPNYSSELNVNALELEDSALYLCASSPGAASYEQYFGPGTRLTVT.